This T cell receptor (beta chain) is from a study of cytomegalovirus exposure and HLA in healthy donors. Study background: In a previous analysis, approximately 110 million unique TCR beta sequences were found from 150 million to 200 million T cells. Study-level findings and limits: Cytomegalovirus status was reportedly diagnosed by the classifier with high specificity and sensitivity. Later on, analysis showed that most CMV-associated TCR beta chains appeared to be HLA-restricted.

From germline, CDR1 is MNHEY and CDR2 SVGAGI. V was cut by 6 bases and J by 4 bases, with 12 bases left in between. CDR3 length equals 14 residues. This clone was seen a single time. The antigen is unknown. PCR primers comprised 60 Vbeta and 13 Jbeta primers. The assay was immunoSEQ multiplex PCR, and TCRdb's table has in-frame clones only and misses some. In the table there are fewer than 90,000 clones, about 85% of which are singletons. Sequencing used PBMCs. The sequence derives from a woman aged 40 to 50 in good health and CMV-seropositive. This sequence joins TRBV6-5 and TRBJ1-4; D possibly corresponds to TRBD1 (5 bases). CDR3 in DNA: TGTGCCAGCAGCGAACAGGCTGTTAATGAAAAACTGTTTTTT. It is translated as CASSEQAVNEKLFF.